The 6 T cell receptor beta chains presented below share a single source sample, sequenced in a study of cytomegalovirus exposure and HLA in healthy donors. The primer mix had 60 Vbeta and 13 Jbeta primers. Repertoires were generated with immunoSEQ multiplex PCR, while TCRdb's copy carries only in-frame clones and drops some. This sample has fewer than 150,000 clones, with 60% to 80% found just once. What was sequenced was PBMCs. The receptors originated from a man between 45 and 60 years old in good health and CMV-seropositive.

The chain uses TRBV29-1 and TRBJ2-6; D uncertain. The ends were cut back, 4 bases at V and 0 bases at J, with 7 bases in the middle. This CDR3 is built from 14 residues. Germline V gene sequence: CDR1 SQVTM, CDR2 ANQGSEA. The CDR3 protein is CSVVDRSGANVLTF. The CDR3 DNA sequence: TGCAGCGTTGTAGATCGCTCTGGGGCCAACGTCCTGACTTTC.

The chain joins TRBV18 to TRBJ1-2; 8 bases fit TRBD1. Germline V gene sequence: CDR1 KGHSH, CDR2 LQKENI. V dropped 2 bases and J dropped 4; count of bases not matched to a gene: 6. The CDR3 is made up of 15 amino acids. CDR3 coding DNA: TGTGCCAGCTCACCAGGTCCAGGGGGCCGCTATGGCTACACCTTC. This translates into CASSPGPGGRYGYTF. The full variable domain, in which reference TRBV18 and TRBJ1-2 provide the parts outside the CDR3, is NAGVMQNPRHLVRRRGQEARLRCSPMKGHSHVYWYRQLPEEGLKFMVYLQKENIIDESGMPKERFSAEFPKEGPSILRIQQVVRGDSAAYFCASSPGPGGRYGYTFGSGTRLTVV.

The chain employs TRBV30 and TRBJ1-2; D gene ambiguous. Between the trimmed V and J ends, which lost 0 bases and 5 bases, there was a span of 10 bases. Germline CDR1 is GTSNPN and CDR2 is SVGIG (reference sequence). This CDR3 spans 13 amino acids. The CDR3 loop is CAWSVLRAYGYTF. Written as DNA, the CDR3 is TGTGCCTGGAGTGTATTGCGGGCTTATGGCTACACCTTC.

V gene TRBV29-1 combines with J gene TRBJ1-2, with D unresolved. V was trimmed by 2 bases and J by 3 bases, leaving 13 bases between them. There are 14 residues in the CDR3. Germline CDR1 and CDR2: SQVTM and ANQGSEA. The CDR3: CSVERPGLDYGYTF. The DNA of the CDR3 is TGCAGCGTTGAAAGACCGGGGTTGGACTATGGCTACACCTTC.

The gene calls are TRBV19 and TRBJ1-2, with D tentatively TRBD1 (6 bases). The germline V gene encodes CDR1 LNHDA and CDR2 SQIVND (reference sequence). V was pared by 5 bases and J by 3 bases, with 19 bases between. This CDR3 comprises 16 residues. CDR3: CASSPGTGSFHYGYTF. For the CDR3, the DNA is TGTGCCAGTAGTCCGGGCACAGGGTCCTTCCACTATGGCTACACCTTC.

A note on this clone: With only one base between it and a far larger clone, this is likely a read error. This chain uses TRBV30 with TRBJ1-1; the D is unclear. This CDR3 comprises 13 residues. The V gene's germline CDR1 is GTSNPN and CDR2 SVGIG (reference sequence). The CDR3 here is CAWSLSRSTDAFF. CDR3 in DNA: TGTGCCTGGAGCCTATCCAGGTCCACTGACGCTTTCTTT.